Detailed here is one T cell receptor beta chain. This CDR3 has 15 amino acids. Trimming removed 6 bases from V and 7 bases from J, with 20 bases in between. In germline, CDR1 is MNHEY, CDR2 SMNVEV (reference sequence). This specimen belongs to a study of blood T cell repertoires in COVID-19. The assay was immunoSEQ multiplex PCR, and TCRdb's table has in-frame clones only and misses some. Counted here are approximately 200,000 clones, roughly 85% occurring once; the ten biggest clones make up roughly 5.1%. Material for sequencing was peripheral blood. This TCR was sampled from a young woman with acute or convalescent COVID-19. This sequence joins TRBV27 and TRBJ2-3; maybe TRBD2 (5 bases). In nucleotides, the CDR3 is TGTGCCAGCAGAGAAGACCGGGGTCCTCTATATACGCAGTATTTT. Translated: CASREDRGPLYTQYF.